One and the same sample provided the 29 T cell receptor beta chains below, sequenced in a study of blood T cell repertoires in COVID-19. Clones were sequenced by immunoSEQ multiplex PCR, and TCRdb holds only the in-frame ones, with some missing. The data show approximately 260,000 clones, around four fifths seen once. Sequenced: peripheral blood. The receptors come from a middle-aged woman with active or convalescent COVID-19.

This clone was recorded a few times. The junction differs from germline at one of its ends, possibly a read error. The CDR3 bases are TGTGCCAGCAGCGGGTCGGGACTAGCGGGGGTCCTCTTC. It codes for CASSGSGLAGVLF. The chain couples TRBV7-9 to TRBJ2-1; TRBD2 matches 14 bases. The V gene's germline CDR1 is SEHNR and CDR2 FQNEAQ (reference sequence). The CDR3 is made up of 13 amino acids.

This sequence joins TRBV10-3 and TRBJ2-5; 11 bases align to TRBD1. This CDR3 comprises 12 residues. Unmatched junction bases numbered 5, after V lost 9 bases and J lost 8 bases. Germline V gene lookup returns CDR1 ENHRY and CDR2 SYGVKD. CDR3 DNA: TGTGCCATAAGCGGGACAGGGGGAACCCAGTACTTC. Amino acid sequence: CAISGTGGTQYF.

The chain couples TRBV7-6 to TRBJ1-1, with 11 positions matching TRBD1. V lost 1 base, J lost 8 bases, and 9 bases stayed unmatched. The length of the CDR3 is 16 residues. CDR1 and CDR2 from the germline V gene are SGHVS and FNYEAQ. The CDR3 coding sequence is TGTGCCAGCAGCTTAGATGGGACAGGGGGGATATGGGAAGCTTTCTTT. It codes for CASSLDGTGGIWEAFF.

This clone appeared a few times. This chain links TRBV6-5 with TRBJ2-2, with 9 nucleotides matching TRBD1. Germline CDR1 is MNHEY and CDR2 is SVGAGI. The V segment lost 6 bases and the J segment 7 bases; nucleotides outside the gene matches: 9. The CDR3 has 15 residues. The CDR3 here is CASSQTGGKDGELFF. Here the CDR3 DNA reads TGTGCCAGCAGCCAGACAGGGGGAAAGGACGGGGAGCTGTTTTTT.

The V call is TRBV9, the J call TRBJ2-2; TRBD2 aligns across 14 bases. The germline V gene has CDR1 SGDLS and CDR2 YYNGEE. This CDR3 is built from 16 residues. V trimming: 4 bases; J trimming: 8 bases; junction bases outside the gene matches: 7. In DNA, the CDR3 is TGTGCCAGCAGCCAGGGACTAGCGGGGGAGCGGGGGGAGCTGTTTTTT. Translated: CASSQGLAGERGELFF.

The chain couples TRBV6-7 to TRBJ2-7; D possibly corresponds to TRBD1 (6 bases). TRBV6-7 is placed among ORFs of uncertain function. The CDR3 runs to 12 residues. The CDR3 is CASSYQGPTGSV. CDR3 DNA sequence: TGTGCCAGCAGTTATCAGGGGCCAACGGGATCCGTC.

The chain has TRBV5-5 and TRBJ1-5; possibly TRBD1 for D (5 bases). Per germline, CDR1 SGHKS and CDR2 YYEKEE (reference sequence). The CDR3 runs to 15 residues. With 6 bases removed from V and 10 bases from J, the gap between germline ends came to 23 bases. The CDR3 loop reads CASTLGGDAVYPQHF. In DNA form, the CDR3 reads TGTGCCAGCACCCTTGGGGGGGACGCCGTTTACCCCCAGCATTTT.

CDR3 DNA: TGTGCCAGCAGCCCCGGAGCCTCCTACGAGCAGTACTTC. Amino acids: CASSPGASYEQYF. The J gene is TRBJ2-7, the V gene TRBV5-5; D remains ambiguous. The CDR3 runs to 13 residues. Deletions cut 4 bases from V and 0 bases from J, with 8 bases between. The germline V gene encodes CDR1 SGHKS and CDR2 YYEKEE (reference sequence).

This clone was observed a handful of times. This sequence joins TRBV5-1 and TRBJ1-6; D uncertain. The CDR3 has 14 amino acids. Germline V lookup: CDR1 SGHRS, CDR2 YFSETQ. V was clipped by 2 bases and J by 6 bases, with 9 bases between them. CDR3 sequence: CASSFGERNSPLHF. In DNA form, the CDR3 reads TGCGCCAGCAGCTTTGGGGAGCGTAATTCACCCCTCCACTTT.

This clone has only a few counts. CDR3 nucleotide sequence: TGTGCCTGGACCGCTCGATCCGGAGTCTATGGCTACACCTTC. Translation gives CAWTARSGVYGYTF. The chain joins TRBV30 to TRBJ1-2; D call uncertain. This CDR3 spans 14 amino acids. Germline V gene sequence: CDR1 GTSNPN, CDR2 SVGIG (reference sequence). The V end was cut by 4 bases, the J end by 4 bases, with 16 bases between.

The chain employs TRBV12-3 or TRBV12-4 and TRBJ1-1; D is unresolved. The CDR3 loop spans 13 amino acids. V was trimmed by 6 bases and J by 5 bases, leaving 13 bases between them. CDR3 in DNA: TGTGCCAGCAGCCCGGACTGGAGGACTGAAGCTTTCTTT. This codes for CASSPDWRTEAFF.

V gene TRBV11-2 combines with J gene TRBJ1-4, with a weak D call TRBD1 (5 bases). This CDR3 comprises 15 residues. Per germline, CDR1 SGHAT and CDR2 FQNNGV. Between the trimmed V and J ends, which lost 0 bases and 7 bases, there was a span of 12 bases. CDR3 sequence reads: CASSLDSGGSEKLFF. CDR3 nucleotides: TGTGCCAGCAGCTTAGATTCCGGGGGGAGTGAAAAACTGTTTTTT.

CDR3 in amino acids: CASSGSLYSTEAFF. The CDR3 nucleotides read TGCGCCAGCAGTGGTTCCTTATACAGCACTGAAGCTTTCTTT. V usage is TRBV10-2 and J usage is TRBJ1-1; D is unclear. V was cut by 4 bases and J by 4 bases, with 13 bases left in between. The CDR3 has 14 residues. Germline V lookup: CDR1 WSHSY, CDR2 SAAADI.

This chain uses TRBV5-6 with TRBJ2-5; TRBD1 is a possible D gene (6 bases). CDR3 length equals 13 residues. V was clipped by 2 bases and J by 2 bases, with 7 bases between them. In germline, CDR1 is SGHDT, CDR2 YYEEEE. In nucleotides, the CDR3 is TGTGCCAGCAGCTTTACAGGGCAAGAGACCCAGTACTTC. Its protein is CASSFTGQETQYF. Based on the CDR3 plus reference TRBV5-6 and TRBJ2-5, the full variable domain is DAGVTQSPTHLIKTRGQQVTLRCSPKSGHDTVSWYQQALGQGPQFIFQYYEEEERQRGNFPDRFSGHQFPNYSSELNVNALLLGDSALYLCASSFTGQETQYFGPGTRLLVL.

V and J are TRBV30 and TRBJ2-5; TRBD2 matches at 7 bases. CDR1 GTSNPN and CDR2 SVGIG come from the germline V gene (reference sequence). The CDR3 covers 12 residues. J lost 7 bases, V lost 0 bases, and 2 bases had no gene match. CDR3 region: CAWSVERGTQYF. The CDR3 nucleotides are TGTGCCTGGAGTGTAGAGCGGGGGACCCAGTACTTC.

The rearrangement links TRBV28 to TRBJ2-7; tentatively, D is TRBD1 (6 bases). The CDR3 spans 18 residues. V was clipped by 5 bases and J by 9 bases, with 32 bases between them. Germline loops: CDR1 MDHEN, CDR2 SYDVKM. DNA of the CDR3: TGTGCCAGCAGTCCCCCGTCGAATAAGGACAGACATAAGCGAGTGCAGTACTTC. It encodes CASSPPSNKDRHKRVQYF. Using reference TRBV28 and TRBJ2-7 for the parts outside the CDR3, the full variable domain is DVKVTQSSRYLVKRTGEKVFLECVQDMDHENMFWYRQDPGLGLRLIYFSYDVKMKEKGDIPEGYSVSREKKERFSLILESASTNQTSMYLCASSPPSNKDRHKRVQYFGPGTRLTVT.

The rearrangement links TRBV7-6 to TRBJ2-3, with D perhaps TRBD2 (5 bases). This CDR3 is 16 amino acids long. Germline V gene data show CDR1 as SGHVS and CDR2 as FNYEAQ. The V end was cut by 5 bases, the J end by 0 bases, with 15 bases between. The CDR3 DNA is TGTGCCAGCAGCGCTAATAGCGCTCTTAGCACAGATACGCAGTATTTT. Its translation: CASSANSALSTDTQYF. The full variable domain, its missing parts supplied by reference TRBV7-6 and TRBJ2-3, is GAGVSQSPRYKVTKRGQDVALRCDPISGHVSLYWYRQALGQGPEFLTYFNYEAQQDKSGLPNDRFSAERPEGSISTLTIQRTEQRDSAMYRCASSANSALSTDTQYFGPGTRLTVL.

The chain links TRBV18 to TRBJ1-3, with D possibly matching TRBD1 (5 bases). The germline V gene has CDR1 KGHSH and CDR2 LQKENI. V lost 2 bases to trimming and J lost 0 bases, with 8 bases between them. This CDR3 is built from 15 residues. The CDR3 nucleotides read TGTGCCAGCTCACCAGGGGCCTACTCTGGAAACACCATATATTTT. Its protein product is CASSPGAYSGNTIYF.

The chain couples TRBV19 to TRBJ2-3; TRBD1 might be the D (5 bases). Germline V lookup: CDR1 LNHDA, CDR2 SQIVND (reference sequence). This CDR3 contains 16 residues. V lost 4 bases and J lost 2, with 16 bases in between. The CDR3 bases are TGTGCCAGTAGTACAGCAACAGGTGGCTACACAGATACGCAGTATTTT. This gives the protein CASSTATGGYTDTQYF.

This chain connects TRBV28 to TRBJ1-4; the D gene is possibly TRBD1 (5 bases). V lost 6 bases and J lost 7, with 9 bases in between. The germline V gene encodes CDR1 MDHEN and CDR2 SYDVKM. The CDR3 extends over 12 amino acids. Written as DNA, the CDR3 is TGTGCCAGCAGGGTAAGGGGTGAAAAACTGTTTTTT. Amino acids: CASRVRGEKLFF.

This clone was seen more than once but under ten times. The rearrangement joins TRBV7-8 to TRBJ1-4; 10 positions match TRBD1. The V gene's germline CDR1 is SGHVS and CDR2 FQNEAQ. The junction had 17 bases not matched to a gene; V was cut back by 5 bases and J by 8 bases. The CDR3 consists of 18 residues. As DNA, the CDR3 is TGTGCCAGCAGCCATAAACCCAGACAGGGGGCGATACAGGAAAAACTGTTTTTT. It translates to CASSHKPRQGAIQEKLFF.

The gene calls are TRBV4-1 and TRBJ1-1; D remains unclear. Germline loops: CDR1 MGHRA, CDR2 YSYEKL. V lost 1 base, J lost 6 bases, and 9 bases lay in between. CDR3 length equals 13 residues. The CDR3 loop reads CASSQAGGAEAFF. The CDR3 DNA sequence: TGCGCCAGCAGCCAAGCCGGAGGTGCTGAAGCTTTCTTT.

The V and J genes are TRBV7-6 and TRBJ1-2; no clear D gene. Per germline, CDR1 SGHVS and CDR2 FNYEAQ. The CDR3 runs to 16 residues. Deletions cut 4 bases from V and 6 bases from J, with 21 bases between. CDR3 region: CASSSLGMGGKDGYTF. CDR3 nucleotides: TGTGCCAGCAGCTCCCTTGGGATGGGAGGAAAGGATGGCTACACCTTC.

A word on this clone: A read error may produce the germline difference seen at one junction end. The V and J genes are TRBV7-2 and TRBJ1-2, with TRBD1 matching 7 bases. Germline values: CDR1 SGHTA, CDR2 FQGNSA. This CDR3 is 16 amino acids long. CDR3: CASSLRLIQGGDGYTF. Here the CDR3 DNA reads TGTGCCAGCAGCTTGCGCCTGATTCAGGGGGGAGATGGCTACACTTTC.

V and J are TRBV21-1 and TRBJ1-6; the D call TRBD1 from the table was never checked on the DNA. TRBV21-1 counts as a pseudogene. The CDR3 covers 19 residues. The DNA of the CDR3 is TGTGCCAGCAGCCCACAAGAAGCCGAGGCGCCCGGGACAAATTCACCCCTCCACTTT. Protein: CASSPQEAEAPGTNSPLHF.

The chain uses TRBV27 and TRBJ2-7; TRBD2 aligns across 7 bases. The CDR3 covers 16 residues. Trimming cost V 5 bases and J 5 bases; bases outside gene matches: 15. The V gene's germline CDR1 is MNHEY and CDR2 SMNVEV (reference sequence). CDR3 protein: CASSAGTTLGIHEQYF. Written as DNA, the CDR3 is TGTGCCAGCAGTGCAGGGACTACCCTGGGGATCCACGAGCAGTACTTC.

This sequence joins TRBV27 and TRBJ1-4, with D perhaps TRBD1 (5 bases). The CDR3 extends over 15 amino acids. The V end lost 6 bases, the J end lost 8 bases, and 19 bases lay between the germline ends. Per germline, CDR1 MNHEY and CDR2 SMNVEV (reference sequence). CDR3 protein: CASSPLRLAGEKLFF. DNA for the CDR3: TGTGCCAGCAGCCCCTTGAGGTTGGCAGGGGAAAAACTGTTTTTT. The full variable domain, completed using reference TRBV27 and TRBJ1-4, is EAQVTQNPRYLITVTGKKLTVTCSQNMNHEYMSWYRQDPGLGLRQIYYSMNVEVTDKGDVPEGYKVSRKEKRNFPLILESPSPNQTSLYFCASSPLRLAGEKLFFGSGTQLSVL.

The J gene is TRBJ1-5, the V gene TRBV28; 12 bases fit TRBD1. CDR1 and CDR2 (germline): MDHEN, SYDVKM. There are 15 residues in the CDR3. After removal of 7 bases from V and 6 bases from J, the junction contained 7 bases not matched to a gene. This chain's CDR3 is CASIPGQGARQPQHF. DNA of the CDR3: TGTGCCAGCATTCCGGGACAGGGGGCGCGTCAGCCCCAGCATTTT.

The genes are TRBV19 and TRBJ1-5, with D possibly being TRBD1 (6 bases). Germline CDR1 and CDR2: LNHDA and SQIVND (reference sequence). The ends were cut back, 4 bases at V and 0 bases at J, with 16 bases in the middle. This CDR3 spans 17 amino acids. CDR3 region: CASSTGQKKYSNQPQHF. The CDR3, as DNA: TGTGCCAGTAGTACCGGACAGAAAAAATATAGCAATCAGCCCCAGCATTTT.